This T cell receptor beta chain was found in a study of shared clonotypes between healthy human individuals. Study outcomes and limitations: Few donors restricted represented genetic and exposure-history diversity. In contrast to clonotypes shared by all four donors, non-shared clonotypes had lower generation probabilities.

Profiled with immunoSEQ multiplex PCR; TCRdb holds only in-frame clones, not every one. The table records around 600,000 clones, approximately 96% of them present only once. Trimming took 5 bases from V and 2 from J, leaving 13 bases between them. Germline loops: CDR1 LNHDA, CDR2 SQIVND (reference sequence). There are 14 residues in the CDR3. For this clone: Antigen: not known.

Naive-designated CD8 cells lacked CD45RO, were positively enriched for CCR7, and omitted terminally differentiated effector memory CD45RA+ cells. This chain uses TRBV19 with TRBJ2-7; D may match TRBD1 or TRBD2 (5 bases each). The source of this sequence is a woman in her 30s in good health. Sequenced: naive CD8+ T cells sorted from blood. The CDR3 sequence: CASSPGTATYEQYF. CDR3 sequence (DNA): TGTGCCAGTAGTCCGGGGACGGCGACCTACGAGCAGTACTTC.